The rows below give T cell receptor beta chains drawn from one sample of a study of blood T cell repertoires in COVID-19. Some clones are missing from TCRdb's copy, which holds only in-frame ones; the method was immunoSEQ multiplex PCR. The sample has some 280,000 clones; about 89% are singletons. Material: peripheral blood. These receptors originate from a woman aged 55-70 years with acute or convalescent COVID-19. Each CDR3 is given with its conserved first and last residue. A D gene is named only where the DNA matches it firmly. Clone size is shown for a subset of rows, as once, few, many or a class of expanded clone.

abundance: -
d_gene: -
v_gene: TRBV7-2
j_gene: TRBJ2-7
CDR3aa: CASSLGGLGEQYF
CDR3nt: TGTGCCAGCAGCTTAGGCGGGTTGGGCGAGCAGTACTTC

abundance: -
d_gene: TRBD1
v_gene: TRBV6-5
j_gene: TRBJ1-6
CDR3aa: CASSYSTGGASPLHF
CDR3nt: TGTGCCAGCAGTTACTCGACAGGGGGCGCCTCACCCCTCCACTTT

abundance: -
d_gene: TRBD1
v_gene: TRBV27
j_gene: TRBJ2-5
CDR3aa: CASSGTGGGETQYF
CDR3nt: TGTGCCAGCAGTGGGACAGGGGGCGGAGAGACCCAGTACTTC

abundance: -
d_gene: TRBD2
v_gene: TRBV5-1
j_gene: TRBJ2-1
CDR3aa: CASSPLAGGGEQFF
CDR3nt: TGCGCCAGCAGCCCTCTAGCGGGAGGGGGTGAGCAGTTCTTC

abundance: -
d_gene: TRBD2
v_gene: TRBV24-1
j_gene: TRBJ2-1
CDR3aa: CATSVGRLLADNEQFF
CDR3nt: TGTGCCACCAGTGTAGGGCGGTTACTAGCGGACAATGAGCAGTTCTTC

abundance: -
d_gene: TRBD2
v_gene: TRBV9
j_gene: TRBJ2-1
CDR3aa: CASSEVAGVGEQFF
CDR3nt: TGTGCCAGCAGCGAAGTAGCGGGAGTGGGTGAGCAGTTCTTC

abundance: -
d_gene: TRBD2
v_gene: TRBV6-6
j_gene: TRBJ2-2
CDR3aa: CASSYYGGSSTGELFF
CDR3nt: TGTGCCAGCAGTTACTACGGGGGGTCGAGCACCGGGGAGCTGTTTTTT

abundance: once
d_gene: -
v_gene: TRBV4-3
j_gene: TRBJ2-4
CDR3aa: CASSQEPLGAENIQYF
CDR3nt: TGCGCCAGCAGCCAAGAGCCCCTGGGGGCTGAAAACATTCAGTACTTC

abundance: few
d_gene: -
v_gene: TRBV3-1/TRBV3-2
j_gene: TRBJ1-5
CDR3aa: CASSPTGGQPQHF
CDR3nt: TGTGCCAGCAGCCCGACAGGCGGGCAGCCCCAGCATTTT

abundance: -
d_gene: -
v_gene: TRBV5-4
j_gene: TRBJ1-1
CDR3aa: CASSLGTGGGGTEAFF
CDR3nt: TGTGCCAGCAGCTTGGGGACCGGGGGAGGGGGCACTGAAGCTTTCTTT

abundance: -
d_gene: -
v_gene: TRBV2
j_gene: TRBJ2-2
CDR3aa: CASSLKLDSEDTGELFF
CDR3nt: TGTGCCAGCAGTTTGAAGCTAGACAGTGAGGACACCGGGGAGCTGTTTTTT

abundance: -
d_gene: -
v_gene: TRBV7-9
j_gene: TRBJ2-7
CDR3aa: CASSSQVSYEQYF
CDR3nt: TGTGCCAGCAGCTCGCAGGTCTCCTACGAGCAGTACTTC

abundance: -
d_gene: TRBD1
v_gene: TRBV15
j_gene: TRBJ2-6
CDR3aa: CATSREPDRYSGANVLTF
CDR3nt: TGTGCCACCAGCAGAGAGCCGGACAGGTACTCTGGGGCCAACGTCCTGACTTTC

abundance: -
d_gene: -
v_gene: TRBV28
j_gene: TRBJ1-2
CDR3aa: CASSLTGNYGYTF
CDR3nt: TGTGCCAGCAGTTTAACTGGTAACTATGGCTACACCTTC

abundance: -
d_gene: -
v_gene: TRBV27
j_gene: TRBJ2-3
CDR3aa: CASSFLRQLRTDTQYF
CDR3nt: TGTGCCAGCAGTTTCTTGAGACAGCTCCGCACAGATACGCAGTATTTT

abundance: once
d_gene: TRBD1
v_gene: TRBV4-1
j_gene: TRBJ2-3
CDR3aa: CASSQEGQPQSQYF
CDR3nt: TGCGCCAGCAGCCAAGAGGGACAGCCCCAATCGCAGTATTTT

abundance: -
d_gene: TRBD2
v_gene: TRBV28
j_gene: TRBJ2-1
CDR3aa: CASRYRASGSYNEQFF
CDR3nt: TGTGCCAGCAGGTATCGGGCTAGCGGGAGCTACAATGAGCAGTTCTTC

abundance: once
d_gene: -
v_gene: TRBV7-2
j_gene: TRBJ2-3
CDR3aa: CASSPSTGTDTQYF
CDR3nt: TGTGCCAGCAGCCCTTCAACTGGCACAGATACGCAGTATTTT

abundance: -
d_gene: -
v_gene: TRBV5-1
j_gene: TRBJ2-7
CDR3aa: CASRLTGFVYEQYF
CDR3nt: TGCGCCAGCCGATTAACAGGGTTCGTTTACGAGCAGTACTTC

abundance: -
d_gene: -
v_gene: TRBV5-1
j_gene: TRBJ1-6
CDR3aa: CASSSQGGSVNSPLHF
CDR3nt: TGCGCCAGCAGCTCCCAAGGGGGATCCGTTAATTCACCCCTCCACTTT

abundance: -
d_gene: TRBD1
v_gene: TRBV23-1
j_gene: TRBJ1-2
CDR3aa: CASSQGQDRGYTF
CDR3nt: TGCGCCAGCAGTCAAGGACAGGATAGAGGCTACACCTTC

abundance: -
d_gene: -
v_gene: TRBV10-3
j_gene: TRBJ2-1
CDR3aa: CAISLGLGMSDEQFF
CDR3nt: TGTGCCATCAGCCTAGGATTAGGTATGTCGGATGAGCAGTTCTTC

abundance: once
d_gene: -
v_gene: TRBV27
j_gene: TRBJ1-1
CDR3aa: CATGDDTEAFF
CDR3nt: TGTGCCACAGGGGACGACACTGAAGCTTTCTTT

abundance: -
d_gene: TRBD1
v_gene: TRBV6-2/TRBV6-3
j_gene: TRBJ1-1
CDR3aa: CASSSTGGNTEAFF
CDR3nt: TGTGCCAGCAGTTCTACAGGGGGGAACACTGAAGCTTTCTTT

abundance: -
d_gene: TRBD2
v_gene: TRBV9
j_gene: TRBJ2-5
CDR3aa: CASSPRSSGRETQYF
CDR3nt: TGTGCCAGCAGCCCACGATCTAGCGGAAGGGAGACCCAGTACTTC

abundance: -
d_gene: TRBD2
v_gene: TRBV4-3
j_gene: TRBJ2-1
CDR3aa: CASSQGEAGPYNEQFF
CDR3nt: TGCGCCAGCAGCCAAGGGGAAGCGGGACCCTACAATGAGCAGTTCTTC

abundance: -
d_gene: -
v_gene: TRBV3-1/TRBV3-2
j_gene: TRBJ1-1
CDR3aa: CASSPDMAGTEAFF
CDR3nt: TGTGCCAGCAGCCCGGACATGGCCGGAACTGAAGCTTTCTTT

abundance: -
d_gene: -
v_gene: TRBV9
j_gene: TRBJ2-7
CDR3aa: CASSVAGVPYEQYF
CDR3nt: TGTGCCAGCAGCGTAGCAGGGGTACCCTACGAGCAGTACTTC

abundance: -
d_gene: -
v_gene: TRBV5-1
j_gene: TRBJ1-2
CDR3aa: CASSGGQNYGYTF
CDR3nt: TGCGCCAGCAGCGGAGGACAGAACTATGGCTACACCTTC

abundance: -
d_gene: -
v_gene: TRBV5-4
j_gene: TRBJ1-2
CDR3aa: CASSLAGKHGYTF
CDR3nt: TGTGCCAGCAGCTTGGCGGGGAAACATGGCTACACCTTC

abundance: -
d_gene: TRBD2
v_gene: TRBV9
j_gene: TRBJ2-7
CDR3aa: CASSVEGLAINEQYF
CDR3nt: TGTGCCAGCAGCGTAGAGGGACTAGCGATCAACGAGCAGTACTTC

abundance: -
d_gene: TRBD2
v_gene: TRBV4-2
j_gene: TRBJ2-3
CDR3aa: CASSHGLAADTQYF
CDR3nt: TGTGCCAGCAGCCACGGACTAGCAGCAGATACGCAGTATTTT

abundance: -
d_gene: TRBD1
v_gene: TRBV28
j_gene: TRBJ1-2
CDR3aa: CASSEDRDGYTF
CDR3nt: TGTGCCAGCAGTGAGGACAGGGATGGCTACACCTTC

abundance: -
d_gene: -
v_gene: TRBV3-1/TRBV3-2
j_gene: TRBJ1-6
CDR3aa: CASSPHRENSPLHF
CDR3nt: TGTGCCAGCAGCCCCCACAGAGAGAATTCACCCCTCCACTTT

abundance: -
d_gene: -
v_gene: TRBV5-6
j_gene: TRBJ1-1
CDR3aa: CASSRDTLNTEAFF
CDR3nt: TGTGCCAGCAGCAGAGACACTTTGAACACTGAAGCTTTCTTT

abundance: -
d_gene: TRBD1
v_gene: TRBV28
j_gene: TRBJ1-1
CDR3aa: CASSLPDRGNTEAFF
CDR3nt: TGTGCCAGCAGTTTACCTGACAGGGGCAACACTGAAGCTTTCTTT

abundance: -
d_gene: TRBD2
v_gene: TRBV27
j_gene: TRBJ2-1
CDR3aa: CASRPIAGVYNEQFF
CDR3nt: TGTGCCAGCAGACCGATAGCGGGGGTCTACAATGAGCAGTTCTTC

abundance: -
d_gene: -
v_gene: TRBV7-2
j_gene: TRBJ2-2
CDR3aa: CASSLVGGPRGTGELFF
CDR3nt: TGTGCCAGCAGCTTAGTGGGCGGACCTCGGGGCACCGGGGAGCTGTTTTTT

abundance: -
d_gene: TRBD1
v_gene: TRBV6-1
j_gene: TRBJ1-2
CDR3aa: CASSDRQGTNYGYTF
CDR3nt: TGTGCCAGCAGTGATCGACAGGGGACTAACTATGGCTACACCTTC

abundance: -
d_gene: -
v_gene: TRBV7-9
j_gene: TRBJ2-7
CDR3aa: CASSWQTYEQYF
CDR3nt: TGTGCCAGCAGCTGGCAGACCTACGAGCAGTACTTC

abundance: -
d_gene: -
v_gene: TRBV27
j_gene: TRBJ2-2
CDR3aa: CASKRLGGTNTGELFF
CDR3nt: TGTGCCAGCAAAAGGCTCGGCGGGACGAACACCGGGGAGCTGTTTTTT

abundance: -
d_gene: TRBD1
v_gene: TRBV2
j_gene: TRBJ1-1
CDR3aa: CASRGTGGRNTEAFF
CDR3nt: TGTGCCAGCAGGGGGACAGGGGGTAGGAACACTGAAGCTTTCTTT

abundance: -
d_gene: TRBD1
v_gene: TRBV3-1/TRBV3-2
j_gene: TRBJ1-3
CDR3aa: CASSHRGPFGNTIYF
CDR3nt: TGTGCCAGCAGCCACAGGGGGCCTTTCGGAAACACCATATATTTT

abundance: -
d_gene: TRBD2
v_gene: TRBV9
j_gene: TRBJ2-3
CDR3aa: CASSQGLATDTQYF
CDR3nt: TGTGCCAGCAGCCAAGGACTAGCGACAGATACGCAGTATTTT

abundance: -
d_gene: -
v_gene: TRBV18
j_gene: TRBJ1-1
CDR3aa: CASSLKGFYTEAFF
CDR3nt: TGTGCCAGCTCGCTAAAGGGGTTTTACACTGAAGCTTTCTTT

abundance: -
d_gene: -
v_gene: TRBV5-8
j_gene: TRBJ2-2
CDR3aa: CASSLGVAGELFF
CDR3nt: TGTGCCAGCAGCTTGGGTGTAGCCGGGGAGCTGTTTTTT

abundance: -
d_gene: -
v_gene: TRBV10-3
j_gene: TRBJ1-3
CDR3aa: CAIREGGADGNTIYF
CDR3nt: TGTGCCATCAGGGAAGGGGGGGCTGATGGAAACACCATATATTTT

abundance: -
d_gene: -
v_gene: TRBV4-3
j_gene: TRBJ1-2
CDR3aa: CASSQQPGDIGSGYTF
CDR3nt: TGCGCCAGCAGCCAACAACCCGGGGACATCGGATCTGGCTACACCTTC

abundance: -
d_gene: TRBD2
v_gene: TRBV7-9
j_gene: TRBJ2-5
CDR3aa: CASSPRTSGQETQYF
CDR3nt: TGTGCCAGCAGCCCTCGGACTAGCGGGCAAGAGACCCAGTACTTC

abundance: -
d_gene: -
v_gene: TRBV7-2
j_gene: TRBJ1-5
CDR3aa: CASSPGVSQPQHF
CDR3nt: TGTGCCAGCAGCCCAGGGGTTAGTCAGCCCCAGCATTTT

abundance: -
d_gene: TRBD2
v_gene: TRBV9
j_gene: TRBJ2-1
CDR3aa: CASSVDGRADNEQFF
CDR3nt: TGTGCCAGCAGCGTAGACGGGAGGGCCGACAATGAGCAGTTCTTC

abundance: -
d_gene: -
v_gene: TRBV28
j_gene: TRBJ1-2
CDR3aa: CASSPTYGYTF
CDR3nt: TGTGCCAGCAGTCCTACCTATGGCTACACCTTC

abundance: -
d_gene: -
v_gene: TRBV6-2/TRBV6-3
j_gene: TRBJ1-2
CDR3aa: CASSYGDFNYGYTF
CDR3nt: TGTGCCAGCAGTTACGGGGACTTTAACTATGGCTACACCTTC

abundance: -
d_gene: TRBD2
v_gene: TRBV9
j_gene: TRBJ2-7
CDR3aa: CASSTRTSGSLYEQYF
CDR3nt: TGTGCCAGCAGTACTAGGACTAGCGGGAGTTTGTACGAGCAGTACTTC

abundance: -
d_gene: TRBD2
v_gene: TRBV28
j_gene: TRBJ2-5
CDR3aa: CASRTSGRAGLETQYF
CDR3nt: TGTGCCAGCAGGACTAGCGGGAGGGCAGGTCTAGAGACCCAGTACTTC

abundance: -
d_gene: -
v_gene: TRBV3-1/TRBV3-2
j_gene: TRBJ2-2
CDR3aa: CASSQDRQNTGELFF
CDR3nt: TGTGCCAGCAGCCAAGACCGACAGAACACCGGGGAGCTGTTTTTT

abundance: -
d_gene: -
v_gene: TRBV19
j_gene: TRBJ1-2
CDR3aa: CASSIQFPNYGYTF
CDR3nt: TGTGCCAGTAGTATTCAATTCCCAAACTATGGCTACACCTTC

abundance: few
d_gene: -
v_gene: TRBV6-2/TRBV6-3
j_gene: TRBJ2-7
CDR3aa: CASSQYSTATYEQYF
CDR3nt: TGTGCCAGCAGCCAATACTCGACTGCTACCTACGAGCAGTACTTC

abundance: once
d_gene: TRBD2
v_gene: TRBV19
j_gene: TRBJ2-3
CDR3aa: CASSIGIAGDSHTQYF
CDR3nt: TGTGCCAGTAGTATAGGAATAGCGGGGGATTCTCATACGCAGTATTTT

abundance: -
d_gene: -
v_gene: TRBV7-3
j_gene: TRBJ1-1
CDR3aa: CASSLPREEDMNTEAFF
CDR3nt: TGTGCCAGCAGCTTACCTAGGGAAGAGGACATGAACACTGAAGCTTTCTTT